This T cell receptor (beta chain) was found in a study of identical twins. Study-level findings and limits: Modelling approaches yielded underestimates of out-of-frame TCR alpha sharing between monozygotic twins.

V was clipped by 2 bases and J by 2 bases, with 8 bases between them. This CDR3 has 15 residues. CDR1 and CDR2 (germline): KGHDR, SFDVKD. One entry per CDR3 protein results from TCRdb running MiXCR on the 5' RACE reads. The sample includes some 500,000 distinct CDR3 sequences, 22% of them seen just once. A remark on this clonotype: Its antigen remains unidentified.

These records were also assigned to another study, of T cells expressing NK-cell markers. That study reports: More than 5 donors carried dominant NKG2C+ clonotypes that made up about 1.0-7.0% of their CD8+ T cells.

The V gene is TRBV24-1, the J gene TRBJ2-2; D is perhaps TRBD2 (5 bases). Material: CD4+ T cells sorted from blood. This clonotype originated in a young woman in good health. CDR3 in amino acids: CATSDSGFNTGELFF. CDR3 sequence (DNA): TGTGCCACCAGTGATTCGGGGTTTAACACCGGGGAGCTGTTTTTT.